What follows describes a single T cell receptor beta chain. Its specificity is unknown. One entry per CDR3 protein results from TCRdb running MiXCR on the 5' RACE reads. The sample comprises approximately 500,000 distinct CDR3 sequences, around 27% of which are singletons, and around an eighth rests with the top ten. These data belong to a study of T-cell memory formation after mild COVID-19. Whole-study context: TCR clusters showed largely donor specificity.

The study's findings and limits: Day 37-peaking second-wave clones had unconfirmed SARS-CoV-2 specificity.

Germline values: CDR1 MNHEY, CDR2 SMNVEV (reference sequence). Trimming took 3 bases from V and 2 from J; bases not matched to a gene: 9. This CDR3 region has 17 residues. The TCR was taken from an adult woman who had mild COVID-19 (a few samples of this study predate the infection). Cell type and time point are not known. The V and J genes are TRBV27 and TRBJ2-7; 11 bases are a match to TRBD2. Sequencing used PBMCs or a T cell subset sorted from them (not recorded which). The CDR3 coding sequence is TGTGCCAGCAGTTTTTCTAGCGGGAGGTCCTTCGCCTACGAGCAGTACTTC. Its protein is CASSFSSGRSFAYEQYF.